The source of this T cell receptor (beta chain) is a study of T cell changes during pregnancy in multiple sclerosis. Using immunoSEQ multiplex PCR, the repertoire was profiled, and TCRdb retains in-frame clones only, with some absent. The table includes fewer than 130,000 clones, approximately 90% detected once. With V trimmed by 7 bases and J by 7 bases, 8 bases remained unmatched. In germline, CDR1 is WSHSY, CDR2 SAAADI. This CDR3 comprises 14 residues. The sequence derives from a female donor with multiple sclerosis, enrolled in a pregnancy study. The sequences come from peripheral blood, collected after pregnancy. This rearrangement joins TRBV10-2 to TRBJ2-1, with 9 positions matching TRBD2. The CDR3: CASKWGLAGNEQFF. Written as DNA, the CDR3 is TGCGCCAGCAAGTGGGGGCTAGCGGGGAATGAGCAGTTCTTC.